This T cell receptor beta chain was found in a study of T cells in Graves' hyperthyroidism and ophthalmopathy. Between the trimmed V and J ends, which lost 2 bases and 8 bases, there was a span of 6 bases. CDR1 and CDR2 (germline): MNHEY, SVGAGI. CDR3 length: 11 amino acids. Amplified TCR beta CDR3 regions came from RNA transcripts. The HTBI set primed first-round TCR CDR3 RT-PCR. TCRdb ran MiXCR on the multiplex PCR reads and lists one entry per CDR3 protein. Of hundreds of thousands of distinct CDR3 sequences in the sample, 22% were seen once. General study findings and limits: Ophthalmopathy, as predicted by the model, came a median 6.5 months after the prediction. Most thyroid clonotypes expanded above 0.001 appeared in blood too.

Exclusions: uncontrolled infection, other autoimmune disease, pregnancy, lactation. Clinical symptoms, serum thyroxine, TRAb, thyroid ultrasound and orbital computed tomography informed diagnoses. This clonotype was picked up a small number of times. Its target is unknown. Sequencing was performed on blood. This TCR was recovered from a man in his thirties or forties with Graves' ophthalmopathy. The J gene is TRBJ1-1, the V gene TRBV6-5; tentative D call: TRBD1 (5 bases). CDR3 in amino acids: CASSYEGEAFF. In nucleotides, the CDR3 is TGTGCCAGCAGTTACGAGGGGGAAGCTTTCTTT.